A few counts support the clone carrying this TCR beta chain. The antigen remains undetermined. The data derive from a study of T cell repertoires in cytomegalovirus infection. Across the whole study: Used in the study were CMV epitopes, some recently identified and HLA-C-restricted, others well-studied and HLA-B-restricted.

MiXCR, applied by TCRdb to the reads, yields one record per CDR3 protein. The top ten clones hold 43% of a sample with roughly 500,000 distinct CDR3 sequences, about two fifths of them seen once. Overall study findings and caveats: HLA-C-restricted CMV-specific TCR beta clonotypes were dominant in the ex vivo response.

V was clipped by 1 base and J by 5 bases, with 18 bases between them. Per the germline V gene, CDR1 is SGHVS and CDR2 is FQNEAQ. The CDR3 is made up of 18 amino acids. The receptor was derived from a human donor in good health (CMV status not recorded). Some clones in this sample may be carry-over from other donors' samples. The sequencing here drew on cultured PBMCs, taken from culture after CMV antigen stimulation. V usage is TRBV7-8 and J usage is TRBJ1-6, with D possibly TRBD1 on 5 matching bases. CDR3 amino acids: CASSLGRGTARHNSPLHF. In DNA, the CDR3 is TGTGCCAGCAGCTTAGGCCGTGGGACTGCCAGACATAATTCACCCCTCCACTTT.